This T cell receptor beta chain was documented in a study of persistence of HIV-infected CD4 T cells. About the research overall: Donors had been on suppressive ART for a median of around 8 years.

On this clone: Its antigen is unidentified.

Study conclusions and caveats: Degenerate expanded CDR3beta sequences were enriched among CMV- and Gag-responding cells. CMV- and Gag-responding cells had lower TCRbeta richness than CD3/CD28-responding cells. Rare CMV-responding cells carrying HIV-1 proviruses were not analyzed separately for TCR.

CDR1 is SGDLS and CDR2 is YYNGEE in the germline V gene. The germline V and J ends were trimmed by 3 bases and 7 bases, with 13 bases remaining between them. The CDR3 is 14 amino acids. Cells were stimulated with overlapping HIV-1 Gag 15-mer peptides. CD4+ T cells upregulating both CD40 ligand and CD69 were sorted as responding cells. This was the immunoSEQ version 4 assay in survey mode. Profiled with immunoSEQ multiplex PCR; TCRdb holds only in-frame clones, not every one. The table has under 40,000 clones, less than 75% seen once. The rearrangement uses TRBV9 and TRBJ1-4, with unresolved D. The receptor comes from an adult man with HIV who was CMV-seropositive. Sequences were derived from CD4+ T cells sorted from PBMCs after approximately 19-hour stimulation, sampled from a patient who received antiretroviral therapy. CDR3 in amino acids: CASSALPGGEKLFF. For the CDR3, the DNA is TGTGCCAGCAGCGCCCTCCCCGGTGGTGAAAAACTGTTTTTT.